Listed below are T cell receptor beta chains from one sample, sequenced in a study of control samples from healthy donors and cancer patients. Data came from immunoSEQ multiplex PCR; TCRdb stores just in-frame clones and leaves some out. In the table there are around 250,000 clones, around 80% of which are singletons. The source material was PBMCs. The source of these receptors is a woman aged 55-69 years with lung cancer. Both conserved end residues are part of each CDR3. A D gene is named only where the DNA matches it firmly. A row's size may be missing; if present it is once, few, many or a size class.

few	TRBV5-1	15	.	TRBJ2-7	CASSLEQGSSYEQYF	TGCGCCAGCAGCTTGGAGCAGGGAAGCTCCTACGAGCAGTACTTC
.	TRBV3-1/TRBV3-2	16	TRBD2	TRBJ2-7	CASSQDLASGISEQYF	TGTGCCAGCAGCCAAGATCTAGCTAGCGGGATAAGCGAGCAGTACTTC
few	TRBV3-1/TRBV3-2	18	.	TRBJ2-4	CASSQDRDGLLAKNIQYF	TGTGCCAGCAGCCAAGATAGGGACGGACTACTAGCCAAAAACATTCAGTACTTC
.	TRBV2	11	.	TRBJ2-7	CASSPGYEQYF	TGTGCCAGCAGTCCAGGCTACGAGCAGTACTTC
.	TRBV19	12	.	TRBJ1-2	CASGLSNYGYTF	TGTGCCAGTGGGCTGTCTAACTATGGCTACACCTTC
.	TRBV5-4	18	TRBD1	TRBJ2-1	CASSLGGPTGGSYNEQFF	TGTGCCAGCAGCTTGGGGGGCCCAACAGGGGGCAGCTACAATGAGCAGTTCTTC
.	TRBV2	13	TRBD1	TRBJ1-5	CASSPEGAQPQHF	TGTGCCAGCAGTCCAGAGGGGGCTCAGCCCCAGCATTTT
.	TRBV5-1	15	.	TRBJ2-1	CASSLIGLSYNEQFF	TGCGCCAGCAGCTTGATAGGACTATCCTACAATGAGCAGTTCTTC
.	TRBV7-7	13	TRBD1	TRBJ2-2	CASSLQGTGELFF	TGTGCTAGCAGCCTACAGGGGACCGGGGAGCTGTTTTTT
.	TRBV28	14	TRBD1	TRBJ1-2	CASSSTGSNYGYTF	TGTGCCAGCAGTTCGACAGGGTCTAACTATGGCTACACCTTC
once	TRBV9	14	.	TRBJ2-2	CASSKTGSTGELFF	TGTGCCAGCAGCAAAACAGGGAGCACCGGGGAGCTGTTTTTT
.	TRBV29-1	14	TRBD1	TRBJ2-7	CSVEYGTGGGEQYF	TGCAGCGTTGAGTACGGGACAGGGGGCGGCGAGCAGTACTTC
few	TRBV9	17	.	TRBJ1-2	CASSAPLEADDLYGYTF	TGTGCCAGCAGCGCACCCCTTGAAGCGGATGACCTGTATGGCTACACCTTC
.	TRBV7-8	13	TRBD1	TRBJ2-5	CASRSGGLETQYF	TGTGCCAGCAGGTCAGGGGGCCTGGAGACCCAGTACTTC
.	TRBV3-1/TRBV3-2	14	.	TRBJ1-1	CASSQTQVSTEAFF	TGTGCCAGCAGCCAGACGCAGGTTTCCACTGAAGCTTTCTTT
.	TRBV10-1	13	.	TRBJ1-5	CASSEGGTQPQHF	TGCGCCAGCAGTGAGGGGGGGACTCAGCCCCAGCATTTT
.	TRBV5-1	15	.	TRBJ2-2	CASSRDLQSTGELFF	TGCGCCAGCAGCAGGGACCTCCAAAGCACCGGGGAGCTGTTTTTT
.	TRBV6-6	20	.	TRBJ2-6	CASSQRGPQERRSGANVLTF	TGTGCCAGCAGTCAACGGGGACCTCAAGAGCGGCGCTCTGGGGCCAACGTCCTGACTTTC
.	TRBV3-1/TRBV3-2	17	.	TRBJ2-1	CASSQRPSESSYNEQFF	TGTGCCAGCAGCCAGCGGCCTAGCGAGAGCTCCTACAATGAGCAGTTCTTC
.	TRBV3-1/TRBV3-2	13	.	TRBJ1-3	CASSPLGRNTIYF	TGTGCCAGCAGCCCGTTGGGCCGAAACACCATATATTTT
.	TRBV29-1	12	.	TRBJ1-4	CSVSGGDEKLFF	TGCAGCGTTTCAGGCGGGGATGAAAAACTGTTTTTT
.	TRBV6-5	15	TRBD2	TRBJ2-7	CASTQWEGKNYEQYF	TGTGCCAGCACCCAGTGGGAGGGGAAGAACTACGAGCAGTACTTC
.	TRBV15	13	.	TRBJ2-1	CATSRELGSPTFF	TGTGCCACCAGCAGAGAGCTAGGGTCTCCTACGTTCTTC
.	TRBV28	16	TRBD1	TRBJ1-5	CASSSPGQGGGQPQHF	TGTGCCAGCAGCTCTCCGGGACAGGGCGGAGGTCAGCCCCAGCATTTT
.	TRBV28	14	.	TRBJ1-4	CASSLVAGSEKLFF	TGTGCCAGCAGTTTAGTCGCGGGGAGTGAAAAACTGTTTTTT
.	TRBV24-1	19	TRBD2	TRBJ2-3	CATSDSTSGPAHSTDTQYF	TGTGCCACCAGTGATTCGACTAGCGGGCCCGCCCATAGCACAGATACGCAGTATTTT
.	TRBV5-4	14	.	TRBJ2-7	CASSLDGGSYEQYF	TGTGCCAGCAGCTTGGATGGGGGTTCCTACGAGCAGTACTTC
.	TRBV20-1	17	.	TRBJ1-5	CSASGEVVLTSNQPQHF	TGCAGTGCTAGTGGGGAGGTTGTTTTGACTAGCAATCAGCCCCAGCATTTT
.	TRBV10-3	15	.	TRBJ2-1	CAISTGTPTYNEQFF	TGTGCCATCAGTACCGGGACTCCCACCTACAATGAGCAGTTCTTC
.	TRBV12-3/TRBV12-4	13	.	TRBJ1-2	CASSLLQGHGYTF	TGTGCCAGCAGTTTATTACAGGGTCATGGCTACACCTTC
.	TRBV27	13	.	TRBJ2-1	CASSQPGLLEQFF	TGTGCCAGTAGTCAACCGGGACTCCTAGAGCAGTTCTTC
.	TRBV9	15	.	TRBJ1-1	CASSASLTGDTEAFF	TGTGCCAGCAGCGCTTCTCTTACGGGGGACACTGAAGCTTTCTTT
.	TRBV3-1/TRBV3-2	16	.	TRBJ2-5	CASSLRGGGTQETQYF	TGTGCCAGCAGCCTCAGAGGTGGGGGAACTCAAGAGACCCAGTACTTC
.	TRBV19	12	.	TRBJ2-3	CASSRREDTQYF	TGTGCCAGTTCGCGCAGAGAAGATACGCAGTATTTT
once	TRBV5-1	17	.	TRBJ2-5	CASSLEPRTSGAETQYF	TGCGCCAGCAGCTTGGAGCCGAGGACCTCCGGAGCCGAGACCCAGTACTTC
few	TRBV12-1	12	.	TRBJ2-5	CASSFAEETQYF	TGTGCCAGCAGCTTTGCGGAGGAGACCCAGTACTTC
few	TRBV7-2	15	TRBD2	TRBJ2-3	CASSPRGGSTDTQYF	TGTGCCAGCAGTCCTCGGGGGGGAAGCACAGATACGCAGTATTTT
.	TRBV5-1	14	TRBD1	TRBJ1-1	CASSSGTANTEAFF	TGCGCCAGCAGCTCGGGGACAGCCAACACTGAAGCTTTCTTT
once	TRBV24-1	14	.	TRBJ1-5	CATSDSSGQRPQHF	TGTGCCACCAGTGATTCTTCGGGTCAGAGGCCCCAGCATTTT
.	TRBV27	15	TRBD1	TRBJ1-5	CASRADRGSNQPQHF	TGTGCCAGCAGGGCGGACAGGGGAAGCAATCAGCCCCAGCATTTT
.	TRBV7-6	15	.	TRBJ1-5	CASSLGPYSNQPQHF	TGTGCCAGCAGCTTGGGGCCTTATAGCAATCAGCCCCAGCATTTT
once	TRBV5-1	14	.	TRBJ1-1	CASSLQETNTEAFF	TGCGCCAGCAGCTTGCAGGAAACGAACACTGAAGCTTTCTTT
.	TRBV5-4	15	TRBD1	TRBJ2-7	CASSISTGGAYEQYF	TGTGCCAGCAGCATCTCGACAGGGGGCGCCTACGAGCAGTACTTC
.	TRBV6-1	16	.	TRBJ1-6	CASSDGTTIQYSPLHF	TGTGCCAGCAGTGATGGCACTACTATTCAGTATTCACCCCTCCACTTT
.	TRBV7-2	15	.	TRBJ1-1	CASSLGGRMNTEAFF	TGTGCCAGCAGCTTAGGCGGACGGATGAACACTGAAGCTTTCTTT
.	TRBV28	14	.	TRBJ1-2	CASSLGGNSYGYTF	TGTGCCAGCAGTTTAGGGGGGAATAGCTATGGCTACACCTTC
.	TRBV7-9	14	.	TRBJ2-7	CASSLEQGSYEQYF	TGTGCCAGCAGCTTAGAGCAGGGGTCCTACGAGCAGTACTTC